The 2 T cell receptor beta chains reported below all come from one sample, sequenced in a study of Graves' ophthalmopathy and Graves' hyperthyroidism. RNA transcripts were the source from which TCR beta CDR3 regions were amplified. The workflow started with a first-round RT-PCR run with HTBI primers and then moved on to a second-round multiplex PCR. From the multiplex PCR reads, TCRdb called clonotypes with MiXCR, one entry per CDR3 protein. This sample carries hundreds of thousands of distinct CDR3 sequences, over 20% of them seen once, and the ten largest clones take roughly 6.9%. The sample comprised peripheral blood. The origin of the receptors is a woman between 18 and 29 years old with stable Graves' hyperthyroidism. Some clones in this sample may be carry-over from other donors' samples.

This clonotype was counted at least ten times. This sequence joins TRBV6-1 and TRBJ1-2; D is uncertain. The V and J ends lost 0 bases and 4 bases respectively, with 12 bases between them. This CDR3 spans 15 amino acids. The germline V gene encodes CDR1 MNHNS and CDR2 SASEGT. CDR3 sequence (DNA): TGTGCCAGCAGTGAAGCAGGACGGCCCTTCTATGGCTACACCTTC. Its translation is CASSEAGRPFYGYTF.

As for this clonotype: A read error may produce the germline difference seen at one junction end. The chain uses TRBV2 and TRBJ2-6; possible D gene TRBD2, 5 bases. The CDR3 has 14 amino acids. Germline lookup yields CDR1 SNHLY and CDR2 FYNNEI. The CDR3 nucleotides read TGTGCCAGCTCCGGGATAGCTGGGTCCAACGTCCTGACTTTC. It translates to CASSGIAGSNVLTF.